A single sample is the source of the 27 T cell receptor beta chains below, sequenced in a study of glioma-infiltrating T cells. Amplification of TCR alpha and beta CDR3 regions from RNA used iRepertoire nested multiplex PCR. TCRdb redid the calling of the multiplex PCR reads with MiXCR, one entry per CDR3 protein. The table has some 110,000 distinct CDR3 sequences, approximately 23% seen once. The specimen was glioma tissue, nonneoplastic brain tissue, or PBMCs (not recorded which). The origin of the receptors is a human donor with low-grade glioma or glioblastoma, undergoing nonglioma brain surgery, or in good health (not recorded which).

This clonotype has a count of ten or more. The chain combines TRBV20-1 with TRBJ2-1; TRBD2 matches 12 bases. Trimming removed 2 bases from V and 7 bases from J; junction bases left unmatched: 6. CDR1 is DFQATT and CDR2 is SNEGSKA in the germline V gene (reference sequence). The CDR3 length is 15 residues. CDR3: CSARKLAGGTNEQFF. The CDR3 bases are TGCAGTGCTAGAAAGCTAGCGGGAGGGACAAATGAGCAGTTCTTC.

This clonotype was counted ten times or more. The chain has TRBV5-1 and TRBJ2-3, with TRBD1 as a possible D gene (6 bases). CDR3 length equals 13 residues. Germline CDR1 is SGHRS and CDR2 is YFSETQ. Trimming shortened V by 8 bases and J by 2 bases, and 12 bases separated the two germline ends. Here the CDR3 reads CASRQETTDTQYF. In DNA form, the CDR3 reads TGCGCCAGTCGACAGGAGACCACAGATACGCAGTATTTT.

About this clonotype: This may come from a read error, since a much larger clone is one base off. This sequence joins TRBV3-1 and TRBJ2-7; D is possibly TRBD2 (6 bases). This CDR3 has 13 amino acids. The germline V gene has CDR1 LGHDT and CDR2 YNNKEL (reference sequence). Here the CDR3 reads CVSSQETSYEQYF. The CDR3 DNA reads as TGTGTCAGCAGCCAGGAGACTAGCTACGAGCAGTACTTC.

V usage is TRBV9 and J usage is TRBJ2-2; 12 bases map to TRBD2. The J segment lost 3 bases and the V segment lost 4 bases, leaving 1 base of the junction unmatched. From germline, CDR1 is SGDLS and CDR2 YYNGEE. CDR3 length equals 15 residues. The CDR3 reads CASSWTSGDTGELFF. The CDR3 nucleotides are TGTGCCAGCAGCTGGACTAGCGGGGACACCGGGGAGCTGTTTTTT.

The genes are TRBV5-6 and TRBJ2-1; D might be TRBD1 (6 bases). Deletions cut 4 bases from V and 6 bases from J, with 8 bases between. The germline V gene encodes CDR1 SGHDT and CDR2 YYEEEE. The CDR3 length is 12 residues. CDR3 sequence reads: CASSGQINEQFF. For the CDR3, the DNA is TGTGCCAGCAGCGGACAGATCAATGAGCAGTTCTTC.

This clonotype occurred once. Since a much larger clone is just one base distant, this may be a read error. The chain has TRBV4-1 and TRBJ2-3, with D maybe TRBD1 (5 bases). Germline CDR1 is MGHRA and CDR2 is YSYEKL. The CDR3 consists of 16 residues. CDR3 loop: CTSSQDAGIYTDTQYF. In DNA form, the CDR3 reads TGCACCAGCAGCCAAGATGCAGGGATTTATACAGATACGCAGTATTTT.

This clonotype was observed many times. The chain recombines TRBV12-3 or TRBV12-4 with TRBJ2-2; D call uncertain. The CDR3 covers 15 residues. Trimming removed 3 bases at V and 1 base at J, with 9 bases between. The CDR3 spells CASSFGSMNTGELFF. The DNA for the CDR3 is TGTGCCAGCAGTTTTGGCTCGATGAACACCGGGGAGCTGTTTTTT.

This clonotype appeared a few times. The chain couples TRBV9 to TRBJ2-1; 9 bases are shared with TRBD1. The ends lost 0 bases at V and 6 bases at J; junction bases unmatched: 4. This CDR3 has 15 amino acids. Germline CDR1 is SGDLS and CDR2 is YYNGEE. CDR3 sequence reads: CASSVGDRATNEQFF. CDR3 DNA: TGTGCCAGCAGCGTAGGGGACAGGGCGACCAATGAGCAGTTCTTC.

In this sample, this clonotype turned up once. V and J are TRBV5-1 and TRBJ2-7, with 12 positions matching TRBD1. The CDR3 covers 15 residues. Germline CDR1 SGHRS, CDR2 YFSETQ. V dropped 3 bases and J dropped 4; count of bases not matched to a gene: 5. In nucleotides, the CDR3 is TGCGCCAGCAGCTCGGGGACAGGGGGCGGATACGAGCAGTACTTC. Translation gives CASSSGTGGGYEQYF.

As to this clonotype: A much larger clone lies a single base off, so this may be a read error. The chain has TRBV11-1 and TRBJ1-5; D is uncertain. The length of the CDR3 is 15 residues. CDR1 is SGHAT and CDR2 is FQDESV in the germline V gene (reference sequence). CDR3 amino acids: CASSLAQAPGQPQQF. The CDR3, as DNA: TGTGCCAGCAGCTTAGCACAAGCCCCGGGTCAGCCCCAGCAATTT.

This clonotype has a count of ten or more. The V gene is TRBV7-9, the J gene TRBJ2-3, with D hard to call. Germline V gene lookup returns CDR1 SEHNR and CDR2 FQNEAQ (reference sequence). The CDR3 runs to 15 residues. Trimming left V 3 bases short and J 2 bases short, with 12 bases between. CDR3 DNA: TGTGCCAGCAGCTTTGGCCTAGGGCCCACAGATACGCAGTATTTT. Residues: CASSFGLGPTDTQYF.

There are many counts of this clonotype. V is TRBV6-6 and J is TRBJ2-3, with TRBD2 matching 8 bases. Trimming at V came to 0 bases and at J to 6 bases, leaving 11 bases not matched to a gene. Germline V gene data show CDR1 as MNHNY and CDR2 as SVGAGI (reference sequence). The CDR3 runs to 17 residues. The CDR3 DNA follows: TGTGCCAGCAGTTACTCATTCAGCGGGAGAGGGGGGGATACGCAGTATTTT. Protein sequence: CASSYSFSGRGGDTQYF.

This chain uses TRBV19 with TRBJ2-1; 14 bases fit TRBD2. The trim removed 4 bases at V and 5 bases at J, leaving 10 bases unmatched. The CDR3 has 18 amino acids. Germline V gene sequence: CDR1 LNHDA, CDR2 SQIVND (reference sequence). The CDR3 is CASSTQWTSGRFDNEQFF. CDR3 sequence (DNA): TGTGCCAGTAGTACCCAATGGACTAGCGGGAGGTTCGACAATGAGCAGTTCTTC.

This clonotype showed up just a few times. The CDR3 sequence: CSVAPVDTQYF. DNA for the CDR3: TGCAGCGTTGCTCCGGTAGATACGCAGTATTTT. This chain links TRBV29-1 with TRBJ2-3; D remains unclear. Trimming pared 4 bases from V and 5 bases from J, leaving 7 bases between. The CDR3 loop spans 11 amino acids. Germline V gene lookup returns CDR1 SQVTM and CDR2 ANQGSEA.

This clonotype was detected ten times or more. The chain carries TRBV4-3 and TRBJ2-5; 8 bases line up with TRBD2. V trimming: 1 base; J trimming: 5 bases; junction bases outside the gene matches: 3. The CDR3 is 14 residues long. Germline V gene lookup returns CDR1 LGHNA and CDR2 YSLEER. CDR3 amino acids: CASSQAAGGETQYF. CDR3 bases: TGCGCCAGCAGCCAAGCTGCGGGGGGCGAGACCCAGTACTTC.

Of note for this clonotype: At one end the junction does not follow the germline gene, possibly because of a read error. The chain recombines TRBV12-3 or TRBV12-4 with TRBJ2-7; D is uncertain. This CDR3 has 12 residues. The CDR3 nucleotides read TGTGTCAGCAGTTTATCCTCACCCAAGCAGTACTTC. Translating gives CVSSLSSPKQYF.

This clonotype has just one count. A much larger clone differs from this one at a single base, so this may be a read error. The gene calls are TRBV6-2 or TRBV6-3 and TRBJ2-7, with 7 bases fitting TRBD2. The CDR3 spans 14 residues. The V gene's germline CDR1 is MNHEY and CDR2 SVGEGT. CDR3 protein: CVSSYQAGPYEQYF. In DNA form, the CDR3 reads TGTGTCAGCAGTTATCAAGCGGGACCCTACGAGCAGTACTTC.

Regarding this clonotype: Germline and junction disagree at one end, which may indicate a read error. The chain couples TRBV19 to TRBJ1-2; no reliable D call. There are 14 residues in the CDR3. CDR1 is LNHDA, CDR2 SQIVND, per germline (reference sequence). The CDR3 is CASRLGPTFYGYPF. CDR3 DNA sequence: TGTGCCAGTCGCCTCGGGCCAACCTTCTATGGCTACCCCTTC.

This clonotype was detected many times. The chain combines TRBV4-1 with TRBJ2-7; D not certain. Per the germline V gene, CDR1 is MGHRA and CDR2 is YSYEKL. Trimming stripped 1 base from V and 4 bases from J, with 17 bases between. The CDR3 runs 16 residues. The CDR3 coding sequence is TGCGCCAGCAGCCAAGCTATCCGTTGGCTGACTTACGAGCAGTACTTC. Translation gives CASSQAIRWLTYEQYF.

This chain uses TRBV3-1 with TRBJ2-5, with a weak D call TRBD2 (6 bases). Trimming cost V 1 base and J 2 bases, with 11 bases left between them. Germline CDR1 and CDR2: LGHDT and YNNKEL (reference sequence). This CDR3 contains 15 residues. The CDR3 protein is CASSQASSGQETQYF. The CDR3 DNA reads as TGTGCCAGCAGCCAAGCGTCGAGCGGGCAAGAGACCCAGTACTTC.

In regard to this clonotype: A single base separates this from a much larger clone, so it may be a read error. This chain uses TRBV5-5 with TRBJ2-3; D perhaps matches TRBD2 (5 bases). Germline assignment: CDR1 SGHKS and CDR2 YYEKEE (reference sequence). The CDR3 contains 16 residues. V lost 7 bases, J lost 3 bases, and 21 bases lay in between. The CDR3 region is CASRSGGREVTDTQYF. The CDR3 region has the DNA TGTGCCAGCCGCTCCGGTGGGAGAGAGGTGACAGATACGCAGTATTTT.

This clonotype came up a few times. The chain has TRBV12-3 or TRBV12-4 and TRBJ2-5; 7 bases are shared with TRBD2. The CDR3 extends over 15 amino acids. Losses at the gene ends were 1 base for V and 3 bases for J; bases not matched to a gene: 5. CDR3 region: CASSLGASGEETQYF. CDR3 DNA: TGTGCCAGCAGTTTAGGGGCTAGCGGCGAAGAGACCCAGTACTTC.

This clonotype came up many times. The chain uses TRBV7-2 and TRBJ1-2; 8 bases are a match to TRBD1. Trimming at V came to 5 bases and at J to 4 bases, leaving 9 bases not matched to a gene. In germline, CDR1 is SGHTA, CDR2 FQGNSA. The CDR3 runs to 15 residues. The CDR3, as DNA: TGTGCCAGCAGCCTCGGACAGGGAGGAGGCTATGGCTACACCTTC. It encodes CASSLGQGGGYGYTF.

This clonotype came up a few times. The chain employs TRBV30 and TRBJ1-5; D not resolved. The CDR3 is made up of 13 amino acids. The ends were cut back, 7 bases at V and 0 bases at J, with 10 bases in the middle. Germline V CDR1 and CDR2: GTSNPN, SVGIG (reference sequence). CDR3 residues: CALESNSNQPQHF. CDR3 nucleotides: TGTGCCTTAGAAAGCAATAGCAATCAGCCCCAGCATTTT.

The CDR3 is CASSRTSEPNNEQYF. Here the CDR3 DNA reads TGCGCCAGCAGCCGAACTAGCGAGCCAAACAACGAGCAGTACTTC. The chain couples TRBV4-1 to TRBJ2-7; 7 nucleotides line up with TRBD2. The CDR3 sequence is 15 residues long. Trimming took 4 bases from V and 5 from J; bases not matched to a gene: 11. Germline V gives CDR1 MGHRA, CDR2 YSYEKL.

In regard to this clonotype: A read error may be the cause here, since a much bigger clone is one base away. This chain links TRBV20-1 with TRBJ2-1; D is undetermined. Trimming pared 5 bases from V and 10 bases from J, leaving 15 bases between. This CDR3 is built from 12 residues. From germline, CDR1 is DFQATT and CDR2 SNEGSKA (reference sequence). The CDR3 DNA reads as TGCAGTGCTCGTGACGGCCCGGGCGAGCAGTTCTTC. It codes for CSARDGPGEQFF.

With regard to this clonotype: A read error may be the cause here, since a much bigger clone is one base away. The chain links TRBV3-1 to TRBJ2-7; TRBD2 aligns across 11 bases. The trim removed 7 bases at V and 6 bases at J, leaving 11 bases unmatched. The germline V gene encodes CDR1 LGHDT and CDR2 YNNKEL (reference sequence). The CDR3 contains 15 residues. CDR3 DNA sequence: TGTGCCAGCACCCGCCTAGCGGGAGGTCCCGCCGAGCAGTACTTC. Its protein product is CASTRLAGGPAEQYF.